The 5 T cell receptor beta chains given below trace back to one sample, sequenced in a study of shared clonotypes between healthy human individuals. The protocol was immunoSEQ multiplex PCR, while the TCRdb copy is restricted to in-frame clones and leaves out a portion. The data contain about 1.5 million clones, roughly 95% of them singletons. The specimen sequenced was naive CD4+ T cells sorted from blood. Subset: CD45RA+ positively selected. The receptors derive from a man aged 30 to 39 in good health.

The chain couples TRBV5-1 to TRBJ2-4; 9 bases align to TRBD1. The CDR3 runs 17 residues. Germline trimming cut 4 bases from V and 5 bases from J; bases unmatched to any gene: 13. Germline V gives CDR1 SGHRS, CDR2 YFSETQ. CDR3: CASSLLGQGLIQNIQYF. The CDR3 region has the DNA TGCGCCAGCAGCCTGTTGGGACAGGGCCTCATCCAAAACATTCAGTACTTC.

The chain combines TRBV25-1 with TRBJ2-5; possible D gene TRBD1, 6 bases. The V end was cut by 6 bases, the J end by 5 bases, with 13 bases between. CDR1 is MGHDK, CDR2 SYGVNS, per germline. The CDR3 sequence is 13 residues long. Here the CDR3 DNA reads TGTGCCAGCAGCCCTAGGGGGTTGGAGACCCAGTACTTC. Protein: CASSPRGLETQYF.

This clone appeared once. This chain connects TRBV7-9 to TRBJ2-5, with 8 bases identical to TRBD1. The J segment lost 7 bases and the V segment lost 1 base, leaving 5 bases of the junction unmatched. The CDR3 has 14 residues. CDR1 is SEHNR, CDR2 FQNEAQ, per germline (reference sequence). CDR3 DNA sequence: TGTGCCAGCAGCTTAGGCCAGGGGGCGGGGACCCAGTACTTC. As protein: CASSLGQGAGTQYF.

The chain recombines TRBV4-3 with TRBJ1-2, with D possibly TRBD1 on 6 matching bases. The CDR3 has 15 amino acids. V lost 0 bases and J lost 8, with 16 bases in between. From germline, CDR1 is LGHNA and CDR2 YSLEER. CDR3 DNA: TGCGCCAGCAGCCAAGACGGGTGGGGGGCCATGGGCTACACCTTC. It translates to CASSQDGWGAMGYTF.

The chain couples TRBV28 to TRBJ2-7, with TRBD1 as a possible D gene (5 bases). This CDR3 contains 11 residues. Germline-derived CDR1 and CDR2 are MDHEN and SYDVKM. V lost 6 bases and J lost 12, with 15 bases in between. The CDR3 DNA sequence: TGTGCCAGCAGGGATACAGGCCCCGGGTACTTC. Translated: CASRDTGPGYF.